This TCR beta chain derives from a study of blood T cell repertoires in COVID-19. The study drew participants aged about 18 to 90 years from 20 to 30 US areas. In the source study's methods: By means of reference gene primer amplification, nucleated cell counts were estimated. Clones were read by immunoSEQ multiplex PCR, and TCRdb kept only the in-frame ones, dropping some. Clone size and V and J calls were adopted from that table, with D and trimming inferred from the DNA. In the table there are 180,000 or so clones, approximately 84% of which are singletons. The clonotype originates from a human donor with acute COVID-19. The donor label of this sample is uncertain. Material: PBMCs or T cells enriched from blood (not recorded which).

The CDR3 DNA is TGCGCCAGCAGCGATGCGGGGGTAAGCACAGATACGCAGTATTTT. The encoded protein is CASSDAGVSTDTQYF. V usage is TRBV5-1 and J usage is TRBJ2-3; 7 bases align to TRBD2. Trimming at V came to 4 bases and at J to 0 bases, leaving 5 bases not matched to a gene. The CDR3 spans 15 residues. Germline loops: CDR1 SGHRS, CDR2 YFSETQ.